Listed here are 5 T cell receptor beta chains from one sample, sequenced in a study of T cell changes during pregnancy in multiple sclerosis (dated by TCRdb to about 2019). To prepare the library, the immunoSEQ multiplex PCR assay was applied. Imported from immuneACCESS, the table was reduced by TCRdb to in-frame sequences with V and J called. These copies leave out some clones; in studies compared against another copy, an unresolved V gene accounts for under half, and the cause of the remainder is not known. A total of tens of thousands of clones appear in this sample, almost 95% of them only once. Of the sample, more than 0.7% is held by the ten largest clones. The sequencing used CD4+ T cells from peripheral blood mononuclear cells, collected in the third trimester of pregnancy. These receptors were taken from a female donor with multiple sclerosis, enrolled in a pregnancy study.

As to this clone: Mismatch with germline at one junction end may stem from a read error. The V and J genes are TRBV7-7 and TRBJ1-5; D perhaps matches TRBD1 (6 bases). Germline V CDR1 and CDR2: SSHAT, FNYEAQ (reference sequence). The CDR3 length is 13 residues. CDR3 region: CASSLLQGQPQHF. The CDR3 bases are TGTGCTAGCAGCTTATTACAGGGACAGCCCCAGCATTTT.

In its sample, this clone was seen a few times. The rearrangement joins TRBV7-2 to TRBJ1-5; TRBD1 might be the D (6 bases). The CDR3 is made up of 15 amino acids. Germline lookup yields CDR1 SGHTA and CDR2 FQGNSA. V was trimmed by 3 bases and J by 3 bases, leaving 12 bases between them. The CDR3 DNA follows: TGTGCCAGCAGCTTGTCAACAGGGCTCAATCAGCCCCAGCATTTT. It yields the protein CASSLSTGLNQPQHF.

The rearrangement uses TRBV27 and TRBJ1-5; D gene ambiguous. The V gene lost 6 bases and the J gene lost 0 bases, with 15 bases spanning the gap. Germline V CDR1 and CDR2: MNHEY, SMNVEV (reference sequence). The length of the CDR3 is 16 residues. CDR3 sequence (DNA): TGTGCCAGCAGAAAGTTCGCCGAGAATAGCAATCAGCCCCAGCATTTT. Amino acids: CASRKFAENSNQPQHF.

The table lists this clone with a count of one. This chain links TRBV19 with TRBJ2-3; TRBD1 aligns across 7 bases. This CDR3 contains 16 residues. Looked up from germline, CDR1 is LNHDA and CDR2 is SQIVND (reference sequence). V dropped 7 bases and J dropped 0; count of bases not matched to a gene: 10. Here the CDR3 reads CASTVTGKPSTDTQYF. In DNA form, the CDR3 reads TGTGCCAGTACTGTGACAGGGAAACCTAGCACAGATACGCAGTATTTT.

The sample holds one count of this clone. The V and J genes are TRBV6-6 and TRBJ2-3; a weak D match, TRBD2 (7 bases). The germline V gene has CDR1 MNHNY and CDR2 SVGAGI (reference sequence). The CDR3 runs 15 residues. V was cut by 6 bases and J by 5 bases, with 18 bases left in between. Written as DNA, the CDR3 is TGTGCCAGCAGCATTGGGGGGGGGCCTGGAGATACGCAGTATTTT. Translated: CASSIGGGPGDTQYF.